The next 26 T cell receptor beta chains were all read from a single sample in a study of T cells in Graves' hyperthyroidism and ophthalmopathy. Amplification of TCR beta CDR3 regions used RNA as the template. During a first-round RT-PCR of the TCR CDR3, the HTBI primer set was used. TCRdb processed the multiplex PCR reads anew with MiXCR; each CDR3 protein has one entry. The repertoire holds roughly 510,000 distinct CDR3 sequences, about a fifth seen once, with about 30% in the top ten. Sequenced sample: blood. The receptors were sampled from a man aged 18 to 30 with Graves' hyperthyroidism.

This clonotype appeared many times. This chain links TRBV6-5 with TRBJ2-7, with TRBD1 identical over 7 bases. The CDR3 sequence is 16 residues long. CDR1 is MNHEY and CDR2 is SVGAGI in the germline V gene. The V and J ends lost 2 bases and 1 base, in that order; junction bases with no gene match: 8. CDR3: CASSYARTGDSYEQYF. CDR3 coding DNA: TGTGCCAGCAGTTACGCAAGGACAGGAGATTCCTACGAGCAGTACTTC.

At least ten counts were recorded for this clonotype. The J gene is TRBJ1-1, the V gene TRBV11-2; TRBD1 might be the D (6 bases). This CDR3 contains 14 residues. Germline values: CDR1 SGHAT, CDR2 FQNNGV. V was shortened by 4 bases and J by 4 bases, with 13 bases between the two germline ends. The CDR3 DNA follows: TGTGCCAGCAGCTCAGACAGGTTTGGCACTGAAGCTTTCTTT. It translates to CASSSDRFGTEAFF.

Ten or more counts support this clonotype. V and J are TRBV6-5 and TRBJ2-7; either TRBD1 or TRBD2 may supply D (5 bases each). Deletions cut 0 bases from V and 4 bases from J, with 19 bases between. This CDR3 has 17 residues. Germline V gene sequence: CDR1 MNHEY, CDR2 SVGAGI. This CDR3 reads CASSYSGVWHGEYEQYF. As DNA, the CDR3 is TGTGCCAGCAGTTACTCGGGGGTGTGGCACGGAGAGTACGAGCAGTACTTC.

The CDR3 region is CASSQDRTVYGYTF. The CDR3 coding sequence is TGCGCCAGCAGCCAAGATCGAACCGTCTATGGCTACACCTTC. The chain combines TRBV4-1 with TRBJ1-2, with D hard to call. Germline-derived CDR1 and CDR2 are MGHRA and YSYEKL. The CDR3 is 14 amino acids. V was shortened by 0 bases and J by 4 bases, with 9 bases between the two germline ends.

This chain uses TRBV11-2 with TRBJ1-2; D is possibly TRBD1 (5 bases). V was shortened by 2 bases and J by 1 base, with 14 bases between the two germline ends. The CDR3 is 16 amino acids. The germline V gene encodes CDR1 SGHAT and CDR2 FQNNGV. CDR3 sequence reads: CASSLNPGPINYGYTF. Written as DNA, the CDR3 is TGTGCCAGCAGCTTAAACCCGGGGCCTATTAACTATGGCTACACCTTC.

At least ten counts were recorded for this clonotype. V and J are TRBV5-4 and TRBJ1-1; possible D gene TRBD1, 5 bases. Looked up from germline, CDR1 is SGHNT and CDR2 is YYREEE (reference sequence). V was shortened by 5 bases and J by 5 bases, with 13 bases between the two germline ends. CDR3 length: 13 amino acids. CDR3 coding DNA: TGTGCCAGCAGGCGCGTGGGACGGACTGAAGCTTTCTTT. This translates into CASRRVGRTEAFF.

This clonotype was detected many times. This sequence joins TRBV6-1 and TRBJ2-5, with a tentative D call TRBD1 (6 bases). The CDR3 consists of 14 residues. Trimming shortened V by 5 bases and J by 5 bases, and 15 bases separated the two germline ends. From germline, CDR1 is MNHNS and CDR2 SASEGT. The CDR3 coding sequence is TGTGCCAGCAGTCAACTACAGGGAACGGAGACCCAGTACTTC. Protein: CASSQLQGTETQYF.

This clonotype was seen at least ten times. The chain has TRBV24-1 and TRBJ1-3; D uncertain. The CDR3 has 15 residues. The V end lost 10 bases, the J end lost 2 bases, and 17 bases lay between the germline ends. Germline values: CDR1 KGHDR, CDR2 SFDVKD. CDR3 sequence (DNA): TGTGCCACTTCCCCTCCCGGCCTCCCTGGAAACACCATATATTTT. Translating gives CATSPPGLPGNTIYF.

This clonotype has a count of ten or more. This chain links TRBV6-2 or TRBV6-3 with TRBJ1-5, with no clear D. The CDR3 is 18 amino acids. The V gene lost 4 bases and the J gene lost 0 bases, with 19 bases spanning the gap. Looked up from germline, CDR1 is MNHEY and CDR2 is SVGEGT. CDR3 bases: TGTGCCAGCAGTTCCGATACTGGTCCACCTTATAGCAATCAGCCCCAGCATTTT. Translating it yields CASSSDTGPPYSNQPQHF.

This clonotype was detected many times. The rearrangement joins TRBV20-1 to TRBJ1-5; D call uncertain. This CDR3 comprises 12 residues. Germline V gene data show CDR1 as DFQATT and CDR2 as SNEGSKA (reference sequence). The V end lost 0 bases, the J end lost 7 bases, and 7 bases lay between the germline ends. CDR3 in DNA: TGCAGTGCTAGAGATGAGGGACAGCCCCAGCATTTT. Protein product: CSARDEGQPQHF.

This clonotype appeared many times. The V call is TRBV9, the J call TRBJ2-2, with no clear D. CDR1 is SGDLS and CDR2 is YYNGEE in the germline V gene. Trimming removed 0 bases at V and 3 bases at J, with 6 bases between. The length of the CDR3 is 14 residues. In DNA, the CDR3 is TGTGCCAGCAGCGTAGATGAGGACACCGGGGAGCTGTTTTTT. Its translation: CASSVDEDTGELFF.

This clonotype has more than one count but fewer than ten. The chain employs TRBV2 and TRBJ2-5; 16 nucleotides agree with TRBD2. Unmatched junction bases numbered 5, after V lost 5 bases and J lost 5 bases. The CDR3 is 16 amino acids. Germline V gene data show CDR1 as SNHLY and CDR2 as FYNNEI. CDR3: CASSPGTSGGGETQYF. CDR3 nucleotides: TGTGCCAGCAGTCCCGGGACTAGCGGGGGGGGGGAGACCCAGTACTTC.

V and J are TRBV19 and TRBJ1-2, with D perhaps TRBD1 (6 bases). Germline CDR1 LNHDA, CDR2 SQIVND (reference sequence). V lost 2 bases, J lost 8 bases, and 15 bases lay in between. The CDR3 spans 14 residues. The CDR3 DNA is TGTGCCAGTAGTATACCAGGGGTTTATACAGGCTACACCTTC. As protein: CASSIPGVYTGYTF.

This clonotype has at least ten counts. This chain uses TRBV7-8 with TRBJ1-1; D not resolved. V lost 0 bases, J lost 11 bases, and 19 bases lay in between. The CDR3 runs 15 residues. CDR1 and CDR2 (germline): SGHVS, FQNEAQ. The CDR3 spells CASSLADGIRGGAFF. The CDR3 nucleotides are TGTGCCAGCAGCTTAGCGGATGGGATTCGGGGTGGGGCTTTCTTT.

In the case of this clonotype: This may be a read error, as it is one base from a much larger clone. V and J are TRBV12-3 or TRBV12-4 and TRBJ2-5; 8 bases line up with TRBD2. This CDR3 region has 13 residues. Trimming took 5 bases from V and 4 from J; bases not matched to a gene: 3. The DNA for the CDR3 is TGTGCCAGCAGTGCCCGGGAGGGAGAGACCCAGTACTTC. This gives the protein CASSAREGETQYF.

This clonotype came up a few times. The V gene is TRBV6-5, the J gene TRBJ2-7, with TRBD1 matching 9 bases. The ends lost 4 bases at V and 3 bases at J; junction bases unmatched: 10. Germline CDR1 MNHEY, CDR2 SVGAGI. This CDR3 has 16 amino acids. As DNA, the CDR3 is TGTGCCAGCAGTTCCGTCGGGACAGGGAGAGTCTACGAGCAGTACTTC. It translates to CASSSVGTGRVYEQYF.

This clonotype came up a few times. This chain links TRBV28 with TRBJ2-2, with D uncertain. CDR1 is MDHEN, CDR2 SYDVKM, per germline. The CDR3 covers 16 residues. The ends were cut back, 1 base at V and 0 bases at J, with 9 bases in the middle. CDR3 sequence reads: CASSLLTQANTGELFF. The CDR3 nucleotides read TGTGCCAGCAGTTTATTAACTCAAGCGAACACCGGGGAGCTGTTTTTT.

Many counts were recorded for this clonotype. The chain joins TRBV19 to TRBJ1-1; TRBD1 aligns across 9 bases. J gave up 4 bases and V 8 bases, and 8 bases lay outside the gene matches. Germline CDR1 is LNHDA and CDR2 is SQIVND (reference sequence). There are 14 residues in the CDR3. The CDR3, as DNA: TGTGCCAGTGACAGGGGGAATGGTGGCACTGAAGCTTTCTTT. Protein product: CASDRGNGGTEAFF.

This clonotype was picked up many times. The chain couples TRBV13 to TRBJ2-7, with a tentative D call TRBD1 (6 bases). The CDR3 is 15 residues long. V lost 5 bases to trimming and J lost 0 bases, with 14 bases between them. In germline, CDR1 is PRHDT, CDR2 FYEKMQ (reference sequence). This chain's CDR3 is CASSPTGPSSYEQYF. The CDR3 DNA reads as TGTGCCAGCAGCCCCACAGGGCCAAGCTCCTACGAGCAGTACTTC.

This clonotype was seen a handful of times. This chain connects TRBV11-1 to TRBJ1-3; tentatively, D is TRBD1 (5 bases). The CDR3 spans 16 residues. Germline CDR1 and CDR2: SGHAT and FQDESV (reference sequence). Trimming took off 1 base at V and 7 bases at J, with 17 bases between the two ends. The CDR3 region is CASSLVGSGGGNTIYF. Written as DNA, the CDR3 is TGTGCCAGCAGCTTAGTAGGCTCCGGCGGGGGGAACACCATATATTTT.

This clonotype was recorded many times. The chain has TRBV25-1 and TRBJ1-6; 8 nucleotides agree with TRBD1. Germline V gene sequence: CDR1 MGHDK, CDR2 SYGVNS. The CDR3 has 16 amino acids. Germline trimming cut 5 bases from V and 7 bases from J; bases unmatched to any gene: 10. CDR3 bases: TGTGCCAGCAGTACCCACCGACAGGGGAACAATTCACCCCTCCACTTT. It encodes CASSTHRQGNNSPLHF.

This clonotype was picked up many times. The CDR3 sequence: CASSVQRISEAFF. The CDR3 DNA follows: TGTGCCAGCAGTGTGCAAAGGATCTCTGAAGCTTTCTTT. The J gene is TRBJ1-1, the V gene TRBV6-1; no firm D call. The V end was cut by 4 bases, the J end by 6 bases, with 12 bases between. The germline V gene has CDR1 MNHNS and CDR2 SASEGT. The CDR3 is made up of 13 amino acids.

This clonotype was recorded many times. J is TRBJ1-1 and V is TRBV10-1; no definite D call. Germline values: CDR1 WNHNN, CDR2 SYGVQD (reference sequence). V was cut by 2 bases and J by 0 bases, with 4 bases left in between. The CDR3 has 13 residues. The CDR3 nucleotides are TGCGCCAGCAGTGAGGACTTGAACACTGAAGCTTTCTTT. This translates into CASSEDLNTEAFF.

The CDR3: CASSSPPGGAYEQYF. The CDR3 DNA reads as TGTGCCAGCAGTTCCCCTCCGGGAGGCGCCTACGAGCAGTACTTC. The V call is TRBV28, the J call TRBJ2-7; 7 bases agree with TRBD2. The CDR3 covers 15 residues. J gave up 2 bases and V 4 bases, and 8 bases lay outside the gene matches. Germline lookup yields CDR1 MDHEN and CDR2 SYDVKM.

This clonotype was detected many times. This chain links TRBV4-1 with TRBJ1-1; 7 bases map to TRBD1. The length of the CDR3 is 14 residues. CDR1 is MGHRA and CDR2 is YSYEKL in the germline V gene. J gave up 8 bases and V 6 bases, and 12 bases lay outside the gene matches. CDR3 coding DNA: TGCGCCAGCAGGCGGGACAGAGCACACGTCGAAGCTTTCTTT. Translated, it gives CASRRDRAHVEAFF.

The chain recombines TRBV9 with TRBJ1-3, with D possibly being TRBD1 (6 bases). V was clipped by 0 bases and J by 0 bases, with 19 bases between them. This CDR3 is built from 19 residues. The germline V gene has CDR1 SGDLS and CDR2 YYNGEE. The CDR3 is CASSVVGGSGASSGNTIYF. CDR3 in DNA: TGTGCCAGCAGCGTAGTAGGGGGGTCTGGGGCATCCTCTGGAAACACCATATATTTT.